Sequencing of this T cell receptor beta chain was carried out in a study of T cells in Graves' hyperthyroidism and ophthalmopathy. This clonotype has a handful of counts. Per germline, CDR1 MGHRA and CDR2 YSYEKL. The CDR3 is made up of 16 amino acids. Germline trimming cut 1 base from V and 4 bases from J; bases unmatched to any gene: 6. The TCR beta CDR3 regions underwent amplification using RNA transcripts as the source. The HTBI set primed first-round TCR CDR3 RT-PCR. TCRdb passed the multiplex PCR reads through MiXCR, listing each CDR3 protein once. This sample carries 450,000 to 650,000 distinct CDR3 sequences, about 14% of them seen once, and the ten largest clones take roughly 7.1%.

Specimen: blood. This chain uses TRBV4-1 with TRBJ2-1; 8 bases map to TRBD2. This clonotype originated in a woman between 18 and 29 years old with Graves' ophthalmopathy. This CDR3 reads CASSQGSGGRYNEQFF. The CDR3 DNA follows: TGCGCCAGCAGCCAAGGAAGCGGGGGACGATACAATGAGCAGTTCTTC.